The 32 T cell receptor beta chains presented below share a single source sample, sequenced in a study of CD8 T cells in Susac syndrome. RNA totalling roughly 0.5 to 1 ug underwent reverse transcription with random hexamers. MiXCR, applied by TCRdb to the immunoSEQ multiplex PCR reads, yields one record per CDR3 protein. The sample holds 150,000 to 160,000 distinct CDR3 sequences, roughly 96% seen once. The sample comprised CD8+ T cells from PBMCs. These receptors came from a human donor with multiple sclerosis.

This chain's CDR3 is CASSSSAMDTQYF. The CDR3 DNA reads TGTGCCAGCAGTTCCAGCGCCATGGATACGCAGTATTTT. The chain combines TRBV27 with TRBJ2-3; D unclear. V gave up 4 bases and J gave up 6 bases, with 11 bases separating them. The CDR3 is 13 amino acids. CDR1 and CDR2 (germline): MNHEY, SMNVEV (reference sequence).

This rearrangement joins TRBV3-1 to TRBJ2-3; no firm D call. CDR3 length: 14 residues. V was clipped by 0 bases and J by 10 bases, with 14 bases between them. In germline, CDR1 is LGHDT, CDR2 YNNKEL (reference sequence). The CDR3 reads CASSQESWPVAQYF. The CDR3 DNA reads TGTGCCAGCAGCCAAGAGTCCTGGCCCGTGGCGCAGTATTTT.

This chain uses TRBV7-9 with TRBJ2-1, with 9 positions matching TRBD2. CDR1 is SEHNR, CDR2 FQNEAQ, per germline (reference sequence). This CDR3 is 16 amino acids long. V was clipped by 6 bases and J by 2 bases; unmatched bases: 8. This CDR3 is CASRDDRLAAYNEQFF. The CDR3 bases are TGTGCCAGCAGGGACGATAGACTAGCGGCCTACAATGAGCAGTTCTTC.

The chain recombines TRBV2 with TRBJ2-7; D is ambiguous. The V gene's germline CDR1 is SNHLY and CDR2 FYNNEI. CDR3 size: 11 residues. Trimming took 5 bases from V and 3 from J, leaving 5 bases between them. The CDR3 region has the DNA TGTGCCAGCAGTAACAGCTACGAGCAGTACTTC. Translation: CASSNSYEQYF.

This clonotype was seen only once. V and J are TRBV5-1 and TRBJ2-1; TRBD2 matches at 7 bases. CDR3 length: 16 amino acids. In germline, CDR1 is SGHRS, CDR2 YFSETQ. J gave up 2 bases and V 4 bases, and 9 bases lay outside the gene matches. The CDR3 region is CASSPEGGITYNEQFF. The CDR3 DNA sequence: TGCGCCAGCAGCCCCGAGGGAGGGATAACCTACAATGAGCAGTTCTTC.

The chain has TRBV5-6 and TRBJ2-3, with 13 bases aligning to TRBD2. V was clipped by 4 bases and J by 5 bases; unmatched bases: 10. Germline V gene lookup returns CDR1 SGHDT and CDR2 YYEEEE. This CDR3 is built from 17 residues. The CDR3 here is CASSLPTSGGAKDTQYF. CDR3 nucleotides: TGTGCCAGCAGCCTACCTACTAGCGGGGGGGCCAAAGATACGCAGTATTTT.

The V call is TRBV30, the J call TRBJ1-1, with 10 bases lining up with TRBD1. The trim removed 1 base at V and 0 bases at J, leaving 5 bases unmatched. CDR1 and CDR2 (germline): GTSNPN, SVGIG (reference sequence). This CDR3 has 16 amino acids. CDR3 sequence reads: CAWSGDRGNMNTEAFF. The CDR3 nucleotides read TGTGCCTGGAGTGGGGACAGGGGAAATATGAACACTGAAGCTTTCTTT.

The V gene is TRBV29-1, the J gene TRBJ1-2, with a weak D call TRBD1 (5 bases). V was trimmed by 8 bases and J by 4 bases, leaving 11 bases between them. The CDR3 has 11 residues. From germline, CDR1 is SQVTM and CDR2 ANQGSEA. CDR3 sequence reads: CSLGGGYGYTF. The CDR3 DNA reads TGCAGCCTGGGGGGTGGCTATGGCTACACCTTC.

This clonotype was counted once. This chain joins TRBV29-1 and TRBJ1-1, with a tentative D call TRBD1 (5 bases). The CDR3 consists of 10 residues. Trimming stripped 5 bases from V and 10 bases from J, with 11 bases between. CDR1 SQVTM and CDR2 ANQGSEA come from the germline V gene. The CDR3 nucleotides read TGCAGCGTTCTTTCGGGGGGAGCTTTCTTT. Its translation: CSVLSGGAFF.

CDR3 residues: CASSLEITGWGTNEQFF. CDR3 nucleotide sequence: TGTGCCAGCAGCTTAGAAATTACAGGGTGGGGAACCAATGAGCAGTTCTTC. The chain combines TRBV7-2 with TRBJ2-1, with D possibly being TRBD1 (6 bases). CDR1 and CDR2 (germline): SGHTA, FQGNSA. The CDR3 is 17 residues long. Trimming removed 1 base from V and 6 bases from J, with 19 bases in between. The full variable domain, its missing parts supplied by reference TRBV7-2 and TRBJ2-1, is GAGVSQSPSNKVTEKGKDVELRCDPISGHTALYWYRQSLGQGLEFLIYFQGNSAPDKSGLPSDRFSAERTGGSVSTLTIQRTQQEDSAVYLCASSLEITGWGTNEQFFGPGTRLTVL.

V gene TRBV12-3 or TRBV12-4 combines with J gene TRBJ1-2; no firm D call. V was trimmed by 8 bases and J by 8 bases, leaving 21 bases between them. This CDR3 spans 14 amino acids. Here the CDR3 reads CASSTSGPAYGYTF. In DNA form, the CDR3 reads TGTGCCAGCTCCACATCCGGGCCGGCTTACGGCTACACCTTC.

The rearrangement joins TRBV27 to TRBJ1-5; the D is unclear. Trimming cost V 0 bases and J 6 bases, with 6 bases left between them. The CDR3 is 13 residues long. Germline lookup yields CDR1 MNHEY and CDR2 SMNVEV (reference sequence). This chain's CDR3 is CASSLSGAQPQHF. The DNA of the CDR3 is TGTGCCAGCAGTTTATCCGGCGCTCAGCCCCAGCATTTT.

The V and J genes are TRBV20-1 and TRBJ1-1, with D unresolved. CDR3 length: 14 residues. Trimming stripped 3 bases from V and 0 bases from J, with 11 bases between. CDR1 DFQATT and CDR2 SNEGSKA come from the germline V gene (reference sequence). This CDR3 is CSASQPGMNTEAFF. Here the CDR3 DNA reads TGCAGTGCTAGTCAGCCGGGAATGAACACTGAAGCTTTCTTT.

This clonotype appeared once. The genes are TRBV27 and TRBJ1-2; D possibly corresponds to TRBD1 (6 bases). CDR3 length: 13 residues. CDR1 MNHEY and CDR2 SMNVEV come from the germline V gene (reference sequence). Trimming took 4 bases from V and 6 from J, leaving 12 bases between them. In nucleotides, the CDR3 is TGTGCCAGCAGTTGGCAGGGGCTACATGGCTACACCTTC. Its protein is CASSWQGLHGYTF.

V and J are TRBV29-1 and TRBJ2-5; 13 positions agree with TRBD2. CDR1 and CDR2 from the germline V gene are SQVTM and ANQGSEA. With 6 bases clipped from V and 3 bases from J, the junction kept 10 bases outside the gene matches. The CDR3 extends over 16 amino acids. The CDR3 nucleotides are TGCAGCGTGGACGGACTAGCGGGGGAGAAGAAAGAGACCCAGTACTTC. Its translation: CSVDGLAGEKKETQYF.

The CDR3 DNA reads TGTGCCAGTAGTATCGGGGTAGGGAATGGCTACACCTTC. Translated, it gives CASSIGVGNGYTF. The chain recombines TRBV19 with TRBJ1-2; D uncertain. Between the trimmed V and J ends, which lost 3 bases and 6 bases, there was a span of 11 bases. The germline gives CDR1 LNHDA, CDR2 SQIVND (reference sequence). This CDR3 has 13 amino acids.

The rearrangement links TRBV29-1 to TRBJ2-3; D might be TRBD2 (6 bases). CDR3 length: 19 amino acids. Germline CDR1 and CDR2: SQVTM and ANQGSEA. Trimming stripped 5 bases from V and 2 bases from J, with 29 bases between. In DNA, the CDR3 is TGCAGCGTTTGGGGGGATTCGGAGGGTTGGGCGCCTGACACAGATACGCAGTATTTT. It codes for CSVWGDSEGWAPDTDTQYF.

This chain connects TRBV4-1 to TRBJ2-3; 13 bases are a match to TRBD2. V lost 2 bases and J lost 5; bases outside the gene matches: 16. CDR3 size: 20 residues. Germline CDR1 and CDR2: MGHRA and YSYEKL. The CDR3 DNA is TGCGCCAGCAGCCAAAGGTTAATAGGACTAGCGGGGGCCAAGGGAGATACGCAGTATTTT. This translates into CASSQRLIGLAGAKGDTQYF.

The chain has TRBV6-4 and TRBJ2-2; TRBD1 or TRBD2 may be the D gene (7 bases each). The CDR3 loop spans 17 amino acids. V lost 0 bases, J lost 3 bases, and 14 bases lay in between. Germline V CDR1 and CDR2: MRHNA, SNTAGT. The DNA for the CDR3 is TGTGCCAGCAGTGACTCGGGGAGGGGGCGCGACACCGGGGAGCTGTTTTTT. Protein product: CASSDSGRGRDTGELFF.

This rearrangement joins TRBV20-1 to TRBJ2-1; tentatively, D is TRBD1 or TRBD2 (5 bases each). This CDR3 is 16 amino acids long. Germline values: CDR1 DFQATT, CDR2 SNEGSKA (reference sequence). Between the trimmed V and J ends, which lost 2 bases and 14 bases, there was a span of 28 bases. The CDR3 sequence: CSARPRTFETQRGEFF. The CDR3 coding sequence is TGCAGTGCTAGACCCAGGACATTCGAAACACAACGAGGGGAGTTCTTC.

The chain uses TRBV29-1 and TRBJ1-1; TRBD1 might be the D (5 bases). V was cut by 4 bases and J by 2 bases, with 14 bases left in between. Looked up from germline, CDR1 is SQVTM and CDR2 is ANQGSEA. The CDR3 loop spans 14 amino acids. The CDR3 DNA follows: TGCAGCGTTGTCGGGGCGGCTTTAAACACTGAAGCTTTCTTT. It is translated as CSVVGAALNTEAFF.

The genes are TRBV25-1 and TRBJ1-2; D is ambiguous. V was clipped by 10 bases and J by 3 bases, with 12 bases between them. Germline assignment: CDR1 MGHDK and CDR2 SYGVNS. The CDR3 sequence is 12 residues long. CDR3 residues: CATEGPHYGYTF. The DNA for the CDR3 is TGTGCCACTGAAGGGCCGCACTATGGCTACACCTTC.

V usage is TRBV4-2 and J usage is TRBJ1-1; D unclear. The CDR3 totals 13 residues. Looked up from germline, CDR1 is LGHNA and CDR2 is YNFKEQ. V dropped 0 bases and J dropped 3 bases, with 5 bases sitting between them. The CDR3 DNA sequence: TGTGCCAGCAGCCAAGATGGCTACACTGAAGCTTTCTTT. It translates to CASSQDGYTEAFF.

This chain links TRBV4-1 with TRBJ2-5; possibly TRBD1 or TRBD2 for D (5 bases each). Per germline, CDR1 MGHRA and CDR2 YSYEKL. V lost 0 bases and J 1 base, leaving 9 bases between the germline ends. The CDR3 has 15 amino acids. CDR3 region: CASSQDPGAQETQYF. Here the CDR3 DNA reads TGCGCCAGCAGCCAAGATCCCGGGGCCCAAGAGACCCAGTACTTC.

The J gene is TRBJ1-1, the V gene TRBV20-1, with 9 bases matching TRBD1. Germline values: CDR1 DFQATT, CDR2 SNEGSKA (reference sequence). This CDR3 is built from 16 residues. Losses at the gene ends were 4 bases for V and 1 base for J; bases not matched to a gene: 10. CDR3 amino acids: CSAIRHRGRENTEAFF. DNA of the CDR3: TGCAGTGCTATCCGTCACAGGGGGCGCGAGAACACTGAAGCTTTCTTT.

The rearrangement links TRBV25-1 to TRBJ1-2, with D maybe TRBD1 (5 bases). The CDR3 runs 14 residues. Trimming left V 4 bases short and J 2 bases short, with 11 bases between. Germline V CDR1 and CDR2: MGHDK, SYGVNS. CDR3 bases: TGTGCCAGCAGTGGGGGCGGGACCAACTATGGCTACACCTTC. Translating gives CASSGGGTNYGYTF.

The V and J genes are TRBV20-1 and TRBJ2-1; D is perhaps TRBD1 (6 bases). Germline CDR1 and CDR2: DFQATT and SNEGSKA (reference sequence). This CDR3 spans 15 amino acids. Trimming removed 1 base at V and 6 bases at J, with 16 bases between. CDR3 bases: TGCAGTGCTAGAGGGGCACAGGGAGTTCGCAATGAGCAGTTCTTC. Residues: CSARGAQGVRNEQFF.

The chain is built from TRBV19 and TRBJ1-1; tentative D call: TRBD1 (5 bases). CDR1 is LNHDA, CDR2 SQIVND, per germline (reference sequence). This CDR3 comprises 18 residues. V lost 5 bases and J 4 bases, leaving 26 bases between the germline ends. CDR3 protein: CASSPTTAYQGSGTEAFF. Written as DNA, the CDR3 is TGTGCCAGTAGTCCAACGACCGCATACCAGGGAAGTGGCACTGAAGCTTTCTTT.

The rearrangement links TRBV12-5 to TRBJ2-1, with D perhaps given as TRBD1 or TRBD2 (5 bases each). Trimming shortened V by 6 bases and J by 9 bases, and 15 bases separated the two germline ends. CDR1 is LGHNT, CDR2 FRNRAP, per germline. The CDR3 covers 13 residues. The CDR3 nucleotides are TGTGCTAGTGGGATCCTGGTGAGGGGTGAGCAGTTCTTC. Translation gives CASGILVRGEQFF. Full variable domain (outside the CDR3, taken from reference TRBV12-5 and TRBJ2-1): DARVTQTPRHKVTEMGQEVTMRCQPILGHNTVFWYRQTMMQGLELLAYFRNRAPLDDSGMPKDRFSAEMPDATLATLKIQPSEPRDSAVYFCASGILVRGEQFFGPGTRLTVL.

The CDR3 sequence: CASSTNRDSYEQYF. For the CDR3, the DNA is TGTGCCAGCAGCACGAACCGGGACAGCTACGAGCAGTACTTC. This rearrangement joins TRBV14 to TRBJ2-7, with 7 positions matching TRBD1. Germline V gives CDR1 SGHDN, CDR2 FVKESK. With V trimmed by 5 bases and J by 3 bases, 7 bases remained unmatched. The CDR3 is 14 amino acids.

The chain has TRBV5-1 and TRBJ1-1; D call uncertain. This CDR3 has 12 amino acids. V gave up 2 bases and J gave up 5 bases, with 7 bases separating them. Per germline, CDR1 SGHRS and CDR2 YFSETQ. Here the CDR3 reads CASSFTGTEAFF. DNA for the CDR3: TGCGCCAGCAGCTTCACCGGTACTGAAGCTTTCTTT.

This clonotype was seen only a few times. This chain links TRBV7-9 with TRBJ2-5, with a weak D call TRBD2 (7 bases). This CDR3 contains 14 residues. The V end was cut by 3 bases, the J end by 5 bases, with 13 bases between. The germline V gene has CDR1 SEHNR and CDR2 FQNEAQ (reference sequence). The CDR3 protein is CASSLAGAWETQYF. Written as DNA, the CDR3 is TGTGCCAGCAGCTTGGCGGGGGCGTGGGAGACCCAGTACTTC.